This entry lists 14 T cell receptor beta chains sequenced from one sample in a study of blood T cell repertoires in COVID-19 (TCRdb year 2020). The library came from the immunoSEQ multiplex PCR assay. TCRdb carries this immuneACCESS record with in-frame sequences only. Its versions omit some clonotypes, under half of them owing to an unresolved V gene in the studies checked, with the rest unexplained. Counted in this sample were a few hundred thousand clones; approximately 84% of them appeared once. The top ten hold 8.5% to 12% of the sample. The source material was PBMCs or T cells enriched from blood (not recorded which). The receptors come from a woman aged 18-35 years who had recovered from COVID-19.

This chain uses TRBV24-1 with TRBJ2-5; 11 bases map to TRBD2. The trim removed 2 bases at V and 2 bases at J, leaving 6 bases unmatched. In germline, CDR1 is KGHDR, CDR2 SFDVKD. The CDR3 is 17 amino acids. The CDR3: CATSDSGVAGGQETQYF. DNA for the CDR3: TGTGCCACCAGTGATTCTGGAGTAGCGGGGGGGCAAGAGACCCAGTACTTC.

CDR3 nucleotides: TGTGCCAGCAGTTACATCGGACAGGGGGTCTATGAGCAGTTCTTC. It yields the protein CASSYIGQGVYEQFF. The rearrangement joins TRBV6-5 to TRBJ2-1, with 10 bases identical to TRBD1. The CDR3 length is 15 residues. CDR1 is MNHEY and CDR2 is SVGAGI in the germline V gene. The V gene end was trimmed by 2 bases and the J gene end by 8 bases; junction bases not matched to a gene: 6.

This rearrangement joins TRBV4-1 to TRBJ1-1, with D possibly being TRBD1 (6 bases). The CDR3 has 15 residues. Germline CDR1 is MGHRA and CDR2 is YSYEKL. The ends were cut back, 0 bases at V and 11 bases at J, with 19 bases in the middle. CDR3: CASSQDSGGRGAAFF. CDR3 nucleotide sequence: TGCGCCAGCAGCCAAGATTCCGGGGGCCGGGGGGCCGCTTTCTTT.

The chain employs TRBV2 and TRBJ2-1; 9 nucleotides line up with TRBD1. CDR3 length: 15 residues. Germline V CDR1 and CDR2: SNHLY, FYNNEI. The V segment lost 8 bases and the J segment 8 bases; nucleotides outside the gene matches: 13. DNA for the CDR3: TGTGCCAGCGTCTATGCCGGGACAGGGATTGATGAGCAGTTCTTC. Residues: CASVYAGTGIDEQFF.

V is TRBV10-3 and J is TRBJ2-1; D perhaps matches TRBD2 (7 bases). Germline V gene sequence: CDR1 ENHRY, CDR2 SYGVKD. V was trimmed by 0 bases and J by 2 bases, leaving 11 bases between them. CDR3 size: 16 residues. The CDR3 loop reads CAISESGGGTYNEQFF. For the CDR3, the DNA is TGTGCCATCAGTGAGTCGGGCGGGGGCACCTACAATGAGCAGTTCTTC.

The DNA for the CDR3 is TGTGCCAGCAGTGAAACCCCAGGACACCCCAGGCTTTTCTTT. Translation gives CASSETPGHPRLFF. The chain is built from TRBV6-1 and TRBJ1-1, with D maybe TRBD1 (5 bases). The CDR3 sequence is 14 residues long. Germline V gene lookup returns CDR1 MNHNS and CDR2 SASEGT. Deletions cut 2 bases from V and 13 bases from J, with 20 bases between.

The chain joins TRBV30 to TRBJ2-5; no definite D call. Germline values: CDR1 GTSNPN, CDR2 SVGIG (reference sequence). V lost 2 bases and J lost 5, with 12 bases in between. The CDR3 sequence is 13 residues long. The CDR3 is CAWSLVLQETQYF. The CDR3 bases are TGTGCCTGGAGTCTTGTCCTGCAGGAGACCCAGTACTTC.

This clone was seen repeatedly, ten times or more. This rearrangement joins TRBV4-2 to TRBJ2-1; D uncertain. Germline loops: CDR1 LGHNA, CDR2 YNFKEQ. This CDR3 is 15 amino acids long. V gave up 0 bases and J gave up 4 bases, with 10 bases separating them. In nucleotides, the CDR3 is TGTGCCAGCAGCCAAGAGGAGATAGAATACAATGAGCAGTTCTTC. As protein: CASSQEEIEYNEQFF.

J is TRBJ2-4 and V is TRBV19, with 10 bases lining up with TRBD1. The CDR3 is 15 amino acids. Germline V gives CDR1 LNHDA, CDR2 SQIVND (reference sequence). J was trimmed by 8 bases and V by 2 bases; bases with no gene match: 6. CDR3 protein: CASSIRGTGEDIQYF. The CDR3 coding sequence is TGTGCCAGTAGTATACGAGGGACAGGGGAAGACATTCAGTACTTC.

V gene TRBV6-2 or TRBV6-3 combines with J gene TRBJ2-5, with D perhaps matching TRBD1 (7 bases). Trimming took 0 bases from V and 4 from J, leaving 15 bases between them. This CDR3 comprises 16 residues. Germline CDR1 is MNHEY and CDR2 is SVGEGT. This chain's CDR3 is CASSYSRTGLIETQYF. In DNA form, the CDR3 reads TGTGCCAGCAGTTACTCTAGGACAGGACTAATAGAGACCCAGTACTTC.

This clone was observed a handful of times. The rearrangement links TRBV5-1 to TRBJ1-1, with D perhaps matching TRBD1 (6 bases). Trimming took 3 bases from V and 4 from J, leaving 13 bases between them. The length of the CDR3 is 14 residues. Germline-derived CDR1 and CDR2 are SGHRS and YFSETQ. This chain's CDR3 is CASSYRADSTEAFF. The CDR3, as DNA: TGCGCCAGCAGCTACAGGGCCGATAGCACTGAAGCTTTCTTT.

The chain carries TRBV21-1 and TRBJ2-1; TRBD2 is taken as the D call from the table, unchecked against the DNA. TRBV21-1 is marked as a pseudogene. The length of the CDR3 is 18 residues. CDR3 coding DNA: TGTGCCAGCAGCAAAGACAACCCAAGCGGGACGAACTACAATGAGCAGTTCTTC. Its translation: CASSKDNPSGTNYNEQFF.

The V gene is TRBV13, the J gene TRBJ2-7; tentatively, D is TRBD1 (6 bases). V lost 0 bases to trimming and J lost 6 bases, with 12 bases between them. The germline gives CDR1 PRHDT, CDR2 FYEKMQ (reference sequence). This CDR3 is 14 amino acids long. The CDR3: CASSLGGALSEQYF. DNA for the CDR3: TGTGCCAGCAGCTTAGGGGGGGCCTTGAGCGAGCAGTACTTC.

The J gene is TRBJ1-3, the V gene TRBV15; D uncertain. CDR1 and CDR2 (germline): LNHNV, YYDKDF (reference sequence). Trimming stripped 0 bases from V and 0 bases from J, with 9 bases between. The CDR3 totals 16 residues. The chain's CDR3 is CATSRDRGSSGNTIYF. In nucleotides, the CDR3 is TGTGCCACCAGCAGAGACCGAGGGAGCTCTGGAAACACCATATATTTT.